This T cell receptor beta chain came from a study of T cell responses to AZD1222 COVID-19 vaccine. About this clone: Antigen unknown.

Trimming removed 6 bases from V and 3 bases from J, with 17 bases in between. This CDR3 has 15 amino acids. The V gene's germline CDR1 is ENHRY and CDR2 SYGVKD. Regarding the study as a whole: Females made up more of the donors, who were largely white British, and clonal diversity may have come out too low. Among those given AZD1222, only five or six were seropositive at baseline. Following two doses of AZD1222, Spike-specific TCR breadth and depth rose.

Some clones are missing from TCRdb's copy, which holds only in-frame ones; the method was immunoSEQ multiplex PCR. Of about 150,000 clones listed, about 93% are singletons. Sample: peripheral blood, taken on day 0 of MenACWY control vaccination. The rearrangement uses TRBV10-3 and TRBJ1-1; possibly TRBD1 for D (5 bases). The TCR originated in an adult in good health. The chain's CDR3 is CAIRSQGGGDTEAFF. In nucleotides, the CDR3 is TGTGCCATCAGGAGCCAGGGTGGGGGGGACACTGAAGCTTTCTTT.